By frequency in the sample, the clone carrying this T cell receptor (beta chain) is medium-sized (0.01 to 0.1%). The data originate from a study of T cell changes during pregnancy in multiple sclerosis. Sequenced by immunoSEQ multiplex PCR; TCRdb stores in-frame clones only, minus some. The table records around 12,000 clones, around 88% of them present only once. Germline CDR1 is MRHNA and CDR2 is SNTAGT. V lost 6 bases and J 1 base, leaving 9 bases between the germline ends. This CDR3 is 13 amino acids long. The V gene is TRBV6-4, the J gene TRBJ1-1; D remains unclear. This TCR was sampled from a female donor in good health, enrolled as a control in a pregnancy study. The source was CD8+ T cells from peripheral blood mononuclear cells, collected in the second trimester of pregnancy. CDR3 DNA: TGTGCCAGCAGGGCCGGAGAGAACACTGAAGCTTTCTTT. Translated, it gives CASRAGENTEAFF.